This TCR beta chain originates from a study of CD8 T cells in ankylosing spondylitis. Points from the study as a whole: Among TCR beta sequences, a motif of eight highly homologous variants appeared characteristic of ankylosing spondylitis blood.

A single record per CDR3 protein comes from TCRdb applying MiXCR to the 5' RACE reads. Of 750,000 to 850,000 distinct CDR3 sequences detected, 12% appear once; the ten largest clones hold roughly 0.51%. About this clonotype itself: Its antigen is undetermined.

Looked up from germline, CDR1 is SGHRS and CDR2 is YFSETQ. The CDR3 has 15 residues. Deletions cut 4 bases from V and 5 bases from J, with 18 bases between. The chain is built from TRBV5-1 and TRBJ2-5; no definite D call. The TCR was taken from a male donor with ankylosing spondylitis. The specimen sequenced was blood, either unsorted or a sorted T cell fraction (not recorded which). Written as DNA, the CDR3 is TGCGCCAGCAGCCCCCCCGCAGGCAATATCGAGACCCAGTACTTC. Its translation: CASSPPAGNIETQYF.